These 11 T cell receptor beta chains were all obtained from the same sample, sequenced in a study of T-cell memory formation after mild COVID-19. TCRdb re-called the 5' RACE reads with MiXCR, one entry per CDR3 protein. The profile shows a few hundred thousand distinct CDR3 sequences, about 23% of them singletons. The specimen sequenced was PBMCs or a T cell subset sorted from them (not recorded which). These receptors came from an adult woman who had mild COVID-19 (a few samples of this study predate the infection). Cell type and time point are not known.

This chain links TRBV7-9 with TRBJ1-3, with unresolved D. Germline V lookup: CDR1 SEHNR, CDR2 FQNEAQ (reference sequence). Trimming cost V 2 bases and J 3 bases, with 5 bases left between them. There are 13 residues in the CDR3. DNA for the CDR3: TGTGCCAGCAGCTTACCGGATGGAAACACCATATATTTT. It yields the protein CASSLPDGNTIYF.

V and J are TRBV28 and TRBJ2-3, with TRBD1 matching over 8 bases. The ends lost 2 bases at V and 5 bases at J; junction bases unmatched: 6. The V gene's germline CDR1 is MDHEN and CDR2 SYDVKM. CDR3 length: 15 residues. This chain's CDR3 is CASSLDRGWKDTQYF. The CDR3 DNA reads as TGTGCCAGCAGTTTAGACAGGGGTTGGAAAGATACGCAGTATTTT.

DNA for the CDR3: TGTGCCAGCAGCTTTAGGGGCTCCGCGGGGTACAATGAGCAGTTCTTC. This gives the protein CASSFRGSAGYNEQFF. The V and J genes are TRBV5-6 and TRBJ2-1; the D gene is possibly TRBD2 (6 bases). The CDR3 has 16 amino acids. Germline V lookup: CDR1 SGHDT, CDR2 YYEEEE. Trimming left V 2 bases short and J 4 bases short, with 16 bases between.

This chain uses TRBV20-1 with TRBJ1-2; the D gene is possibly TRBD1 (6 bases). Germline values: CDR1 DFQATT, CDR2 SNEGSKA (reference sequence). The V and J ends lost 1 base and 6 bases respectively, with 12 bases between them. This CDR3 is 13 amino acids long. The CDR3 nucleotides read TGCAGTGCTAGAGGTGCGGGGGCGGATGGCTACACCTTC. This translates into CSARGAGADGYTF.

This chain connects TRBV20-1 to TRBJ2-5; 10 nucleotides line up with TRBD2. There are 14 residues in the CDR3. V trimming: 3 bases; J trimming: 0 bases; junction bases outside the gene matches: 1. Germline loops: CDR1 DFQATT, CDR2 SNEGSKA (reference sequence). The CDR3 region has the DNA TGCAGTGCTAGGACTAGCGGGCACCAAGAGACCCAGTACTTC. Amino acid sequence: CSARTSGHQETQYF.

The chain uses TRBV20-1 and TRBJ1-5; D is uncertain. The length of the CDR3 is 14 residues. Trimming stripped 1 base from V and 0 bases from J, with 7 bases between. The V gene's germline CDR1 is DFQATT and CDR2 SNEGSKA (reference sequence). The CDR3 DNA reads as TGCAGTGCTAGAGCTAGTTATAGCAATCAGCCCCAGCATTTT. It specifies CSARASYSNQPQHF.

This clonotype was counted between two and nine times. CDR3 in DNA: TGTGCCAGCAGTTTATCGTGGGGCGGGGGCGAGCAGTACTTC. Translated: CASSLSWGGGEQYF. The genes are TRBV12-3 or TRBV12-4 and TRBJ2-7, with 7 bases matching TRBD2. V dropped 2 bases and J dropped 6; count of bases not matched to a gene: 7. CDR3 length equals 14 residues.

This clonotype was observed a few times. Here the CDR3 DNA reads TGTGCCAGCAGCTTGGTTATGTCGACAGAACTACCTCGGAACTACAATGAGCAGTTCTTC. Protein product: CASSLVMSTELPRNYNEQFF. J is TRBJ2-1 and V is TRBV5-5; possibly TRBD1 for D (5 bases). V dropped 0 bases and J dropped 3 bases, with 25 bases sitting between them. This CDR3 is 20 amino acids long. Per germline, CDR1 SGHKS and CDR2 YYEKEE (reference sequence).

The V gene is TRBV2, the J gene TRBJ1-4, with 11 bases identical to TRBD1. Germline V lookup: CDR1 SNHLY, CDR2 FYNNEI. V was clipped by 5 bases and J by 7 bases; unmatched bases: 3. This CDR3 is built from 14 residues. The CDR3 protein is CASSRTGGFEKLFF. CDR3 sequence (DNA): TGTGCCAGCAGTCGGACAGGGGGCTTTGAAAAACTGTTTTTT.

V gene TRBV12-3 or TRBV12-4 combines with J gene TRBJ2-7, with D perhaps given as TRBD1 or TRBD2 (5 bases each). V lost 7 bases and J 0 bases, leaving 16 bases between the germline ends. This CDR3 spans 15 amino acids. The CDR3 loop is CASTVAGTISYEQYF. The CDR3 nucleotides are TGTGCCAGCACCGTTGCCGGGACGATCTCCTACGAGCAGTACTTC.

V usage is TRBV9 and J usage is TRBJ2-2, with 8 bases that match TRBD1. Germline V lookup: CDR1 SGDLS, CDR2 YYNGEE. V was clipped by 4 bases and J by 0 bases; unmatched bases: 5. The CDR3 has 16 residues. CDR3 sequence reads: CASSPRQGTNTGELFF. In DNA, the CDR3 is TGTGCCAGCAGCCCGCGACAGGGGACGAACACCGGGGAGCTGTTTTTT.